The entry below describes one TCR beta chain. The antigen is not known. 250 to 350 ng DNA, 30,000 or so T cell genomes, went into unsorted PBMC replicate PCRs. Only in-frame clones appear in the TCRdb table, and some are missing; sequencing was by immunoSEQ multiplex PCR. The sample gives 450,000 to 650,000 clones, roughly four fifths of which show up once; 12% is in the top ten. The data were obtained in a study of shared clonotypes between healthy human individuals. Broader study findings: Among donors, the sharing of clonotypes was expected to be influenced by sequencing depth.

Adult donors, all healthy and HIV-negative, had no recent acute infections or vaccinations. Genomic DNA, for the unsorted samples, came from some 100 million PBMCs. The CDR3 is 16 amino acids. CDR1 is MNHEY and CDR2 is SMNVEV in the germline V gene (reference sequence). V lost 4 bases, J lost 5 bases, and 20 bases lay in between. The V and J genes are TRBV27 and TRBJ1-2; a possible D gene is TRBD1 (5 bases). Sequenced sample: PBMCs. The receptor comes from a middle-aged woman in good health. Some clones in this sample may be carry-over from other donors' samples. This chain's CDR3 is CASSSSPAGRRYGYTF. The CDR3, as DNA: TGTGCCAGCAGTTCATCCCCGGCGGGACGCCGGTATGGCTACACCTTC.